Each of the 4 T cell receptor beta chains below was sequenced from the same sample in a study of OX40 agonist ivuxolimab in advanced cancers. The repertoire was sequenced with immunoSEQ multiplex PCR; TCRdb's copy has only in-frame clones and lacks some. The sample includes about 72,000 clones, 89% of them seen just once. The material sequenced was CD4+ or CD8+ T cells sorted from blood, taken in a trial of the OX40 agonist ivuxolimab. These receptors all come from an adult with an advanced solid tumor such as melanoma, head and neck, liver or kidney cancer.

The chain recombines TRBV4-1 with TRBJ2-1, with 10 bases that match TRBD2. V lost 0 bases to trimming and J lost 3 bases; unmatched junction nucleotides: 5. The CDR3 extends over 17 amino acids. CDR1 and CDR2 (germline): MGHRA, YSYEKL. The CDR3 region has the DNA TGCGCCAGCAGCCAAGACCCTATAGCGGGGGGCTACAATGAGCAGTTCTTC. The encoded protein is CASSQDPIAGGYNEQFF.

The CDR3 nucleotides read TGTGCCAGCAGGCAAGGTCTCCGGACGTACTACAATGAGCAGTTCTTC. Encoded protein: CASRQGLRTYYNEQFF. The V and J genes are TRBV6-6 and TRBJ2-1, with unresolved D. The CDR3 runs to 16 residues. Between the trimmed V and J ends, which lost 6 bases and 3 bases, there was a span of 18 bases. Germline V gives CDR1 MNHNY, CDR2 SVGAGI (reference sequence).

V is TRBV7-3 and J is TRBJ2-3; D remains ambiguous. The CDR3 is 14 amino acids. Looked up from germline, CDR1 is SGHTA and CDR2 is FQGTGA. Between the trimmed V and J ends, which lost 4 bases and 3 bases, there was a span of 11 bases. In DNA, the CDR3 is TGTGCCAGCAGCTCCCTGGCGGCTACAGATACGCAGTATTTT. Protein: CASSSLAATDTQYF.

This chain's CDR3 is CASSPPPLERADTQYF. The CDR3 nucleotides read TGTGCCAGCAGCCCACCCCCCCTCGAACGGGCAGATACGCAGTATTTT. This chain links TRBV5-4 with TRBJ2-3; the D is unclear. CDR3 length: 16 amino acids. V lost 4 bases, J lost 4 bases, and 19 bases lay in between. Germline CDR1 and CDR2: SGHNT and YYREEE (reference sequence). Looking up the rest from reference TRBV5-4 and TRBJ2-3 gives the full variable domain: ETGVTQSPTHLIKTRGQQVTLRCSSQSGHNTVSWYQQALGQGPQFIFQYYREEENGRGNFPPRFSGLQFPNYSSELNVNALELDDSALYLCASSPPPLERADTQYFGPGTRLTVL.